Listed here are 21 T cell receptor beta chains from one sample, sequenced in a study of blood T cell repertoires in COVID-19. Profiling relied on immunoSEQ multiplex PCR, and the TCRdb table lists in-frame clones only, not all of them. The table has about 370,000 clones, 80% to 90% seen once. Sequenced material: peripheral blood. These receptors all stem from a woman aged 25 to 45 with COVID-19, enrolled during active disease.

J is TRBJ2-4 and V is TRBV5-1, with 7 bases fitting TRBD1. The CDR3 runs 16 residues. Per germline, CDR1 SGHRS and CDR2 YFSETQ. The V gene end was trimmed by 2 bases and the J gene end by 7 bases; junction bases not matched to a gene: 12. Here the CDR3 reads CASSLLRQGEGNIQYF. The DNA of the CDR3 is TGCGCCAGCAGCTTACTCAGACAGGGCGAGGGGAACATTCAGTACTTC.

This chain joins TRBV5-1 and TRBJ2-5; 13 positions match TRBD2. J lost 3 bases, V lost 3 bases, and 2 bases had no gene match. This CDR3 contains 15 residues. Germline CDR1 SGHRS, CDR2 YFSETQ. The CDR3 coding sequence is TGCGCCAGCAGCTCCGGGACTAGCGGGGAAGAGACCCAGTACTTC. Translated, it gives CASSSGTSGEETQYF.

The J gene is TRBJ1-1, the V gene TRBV5-4; possible D gene TRBD1, 6 bases. V was clipped by 7 bases and J by 0 bases, with 19 bases between them. There are 16 residues in the CDR3. Germline CDR1 SGHNT, CDR2 YYREEE (reference sequence). The chain's CDR3 is CASAIQGTYMNTEAFF. The CDR3 nucleotides are TGTGCCAGCGCCATACAGGGAACATACATGAACACTGAAGCTTTCTTT.

This chain links TRBV27 with TRBJ1-2; a possible D gene is TRBD1 (5 bases). Deletions cut 5 bases from V and 5 bases from J, with 9 bases between. Germline CDR1 reads MNHEY; CDR2 reads SMNVEV (reference sequence). This CDR3 has 12 residues. CDR3 DNA: TGTGCCAGCAGTCCTAAGGGGTATGGCTACACCTTC. Translating gives CASSPKGYGYTF.

This clone occurred once. V gene TRBV7-2 combines with J gene TRBJ1-2; 12 bases fit TRBD1. This CDR3 contains 18 residues. Germline V CDR1 and CDR2: SGHTA, FQGNSA. V was clipped by 5 bases and J by 2 bases; unmatched bases: 12. As DNA, the CDR3 is TGTGCCAGCAGCGTAACTTCCGGGACAGGGGGCTTGAACTATGGCTACACCTTC. Translating it yields CASSVTSGTGGLNYGYTF.

The chain carries TRBV11-3 and TRBJ2-1; possible D gene TRBD2, 5 bases. The length of the CDR3 is 14 residues. Trimming shortened V by 6 bases and J by 9 bases, and 18 bases separated the two germline ends. Germline V gene lookup returns CDR1 SGHNT and CDR2 YENEEA. The CDR3 reads CASRVTRSAFEQFF. The CDR3 DNA reads as TGTGCCAGCAGGGTTACTAGGTCGGCGTTTGAGCAGTTCTTC.

This chain connects TRBV18 to TRBJ1-2, with 8 bases matching TRBD1. Germline CDR1 reads KGHSH; CDR2 reads LQKENI. The CDR3 is made up of 15 amino acids. After removal of 3 bases from V and 2 bases from J, the junction contained 5 bases not matched to a gene. CDR3: CASSPGQGENYGYTF. The CDR3 DNA is TGTGCCAGCTCACCCGGACAGGGTGAGAACTATGGCTACACCTTC.

The rearrangement joins TRBV25-1 to TRBJ1-4; D unclear. The germline V gene has CDR1 MGHDK and CDR2 SYGVNS. Between the trimmed V and J ends, which lost 7 bases and 0 bases, there was a span of 9 bases. The CDR3 consists of 14 residues. CDR3 nucleotides: TGTGCCAGCATGAAGTCAGCAACTAATGAAAAACTGTTTTTT. Translating gives CASMKSATNEKLFF.

This chain connects TRBV11-2 to TRBJ1-2, with D maybe TRBD1 (5 bases). The CDR3 runs 15 residues. V was clipped by 2 bases and J by 2 bases, with 12 bases between them. The germline V gene has CDR1 SGHAT and CDR2 FQNNGV. The CDR3 loop is CASSLRAEGNYGYTF. The CDR3 DNA follows: TGTGCCAGCAGCTTAAGGGCGGAGGGGAACTATGGCTACACCTTC.

The chain links TRBV5-1 to TRBJ1-5, with a possible D match to TRBD1 (5 bases). CDR1 and CDR2 (germline): SGHRS, YFSETQ. Trimming took 4 bases from V and 7 from J, leaving 21 bases between them. The CDR3 runs 16 residues. The chain's CDR3 is CASSPSRDYSSQPQHF. CDR3 sequence (DNA): TGCGCCAGCAGCCCCAGCCGGGACTACTCATCCCAGCCCCAGCATTTT.

The chain carries TRBV7-6 and TRBJ1-4, with 8 bases that match TRBD1. V lost 0 bases to trimming and J lost 2 bases; unmatched junction nucleotides: 8. The CDR3 totals 18 residues. CDR1 SGHVS and CDR2 FNYEAQ come from the germline V gene. The CDR3: CASSLAPAGGRTNEKLFF. Here the CDR3 DNA reads TGTGCCAGCAGCTTAGCCCCGGCAGGGGGCAGGACTAATGAAAAACTGTTTTTT.

The chain carries TRBV6-6 and TRBJ2-2, with no clear D. CDR3 size: 15 residues. Germline lookup yields CDR1 MNHNY and CDR2 SVGAGI (reference sequence). Trimming took 6 bases from V and 3 from J, leaving 14 bases between them. CDR3 sequence reads: CASSPTTIYTGELFF. CDR3 DNA: TGTGCCAGCAGCCCTACGACAATTTACACCGGGGAGCTGTTTTTT.

This clone was found once. V and J are TRBV3-1 (or the pseudogene TRBV3-2) and TRBJ2-5; 10 bases line up with TRBD2. The CDR3 contains 18 residues. V lost 4 bases and J lost 5; bases outside the gene matches: 16. Germline CDR1 LGHDT, CDR2 YNNKEL (reference sequence). CDR3 in DNA: TGTGCCAGCAGCCCCCCACCGGGACTAGCGCAACACCCGGAGACCCAGTACTTC. Its protein is CASSPPPGLAQHPETQYF.

The chain uses TRBV5-1 and TRBJ2-1; 7 nucleotides line up with TRBD2. The V and J ends lost 2 bases and 6 bases, in that order; junction bases with no gene match: 8. The CDR3 spans 15 residues. Germline assignment: CDR1 SGHRS and CDR2 YFSETQ. The CDR3 loop reads CASSLGLAAFNEQFF. The CDR3 DNA reads TGCGCCAGCAGCTTAGGGCTAGCGGCCTTCAATGAGCAGTTCTTC.

The rearrangement joins TRBV3-1 (or the pseudogene TRBV3-2) to TRBJ2-4; 7 nucleotides align to TRBD2. CDR1 is LGHDT and CDR2 is YNNKEL in the germline V gene (reference sequence). V lost 0 bases to trimming and J lost 0 bases; unmatched junction nucleotides: 5. This CDR3 contains 17 residues. Here the CDR3 reads CASSQESGGIAKNIQYF. In nucleotides, the CDR3 is TGTGCCAGCAGCCAAGAATCGGGGGGTATAGCCAAAAACATTCAGTACTTC.

This clone was seen more than once but under ten times. This rearrangement joins TRBV6-5 to TRBJ1-2, with D hard to call. CDR1 and CDR2 (germline): MNHEY, SVGAGI. V was shortened by 4 bases and J by 2 bases, with 8 bases between the two germline ends. The CDR3 is 13 residues long. The CDR3 DNA reads as TGTGCCAGCAGTTCACCGGAGAACTATGGCTACACCTTC. Translating gives CASSSPENYGYTF.

The chain links TRBV11-3 to TRBJ2-1; TRBD2 is a possible D gene (7 bases). Trimming stripped 5 bases from V and 15 bases from J, with 23 bases between. The germline V gene has CDR1 SGHNT and CDR2 YENEEA. CDR3 length: 14 amino acids. The chain's CDR3 is CASSPRGGSAEAFF. Written as DNA, the CDR3 is TGTGCCAGCAGCCCCAGGGGCGGGAGCGCCGAGGCGTTCTTC.

The count of this clone is one. The chain carries TRBV6-2 or TRBV6-3 and TRBJ2-7; 9 nucleotides line up with TRBD1. V lost 4 bases and J lost 5; bases outside the gene matches: 6. Germline V gene sequence: CDR1 MNHEY, CDR2 SVGEGT. This CDR3 is built from 14 residues. The CDR3 protein is CASSSGQGIDEQYV. The CDR3 bases are TGTGCCAGCAGTTCGGGACAGGGCATCGACGAGCAGTACGTC.

For this clone: Other DNA sequences in the same sample also yield this CDR3. V and J are TRBV5-1 and TRBJ2-3; tentatively, D is TRBD2 (6 bases). Germline V gene lookup returns CDR1 SGHRS and CDR2 YFSETQ. This CDR3 has 14 residues. V was shortened by 0 bases and J by 1 base, with 6 bases between the two germline ends. The CDR3 reads CASSLAGGTDTQYF. The DNA of the CDR3 is TGCGCCAGCAGCTTGGCGGGGGGCACAGATACGCAGTATTTT.

This clone was observed a single time. This sequence joins TRBV5-1 and TRBJ2-1; 8 bases match TRBD2. Germline CDR1 is SGHRS and CDR2 is YFSETQ. CDR3 length: 16 residues. Germline trimming cut 2 bases from V and 5 bases from J; bases unmatched to any gene: 9. CDR3 loop: CASSLGAGASNNEQFF. As DNA, the CDR3 is TGCGCCAGCAGCTTAGGAGCGGGAGCGTCTAACAATGAGCAGTTCTTC.

The chain carries TRBV24-1 and TRBJ2-1, with 10 bases identical to TRBD1. The length of the CDR3 is 16 residues. Germline-derived CDR1 and CDR2 are KGHDR and SFDVKD. The V segment lost 4 bases and the J segment 9 bases; nucleotides outside the gene matches: 11. CDR3 region: CATSDPGTGVLAEQFF. The CDR3 DNA reads as TGTGCCACCAGTGACCCCGGGACAGGGGTTTTGGCTGAGCAGTTCTTC.